The clone carrying this TCR beta chain was seen at least ten times. Its antigen is still unknown. The junction departs from germline at one end; a sequencing error may be responsible. Each cDNA held unique molecular identifiers, and template switching gave it a universal primer site. TCRdb re-analysed the 5' RACE reads in MiXCR, keeping a single row per CDR3 protein. Here the sample spans hundreds of thousands of distinct CDR3 sequences, more than 6.5% being singletons. Looked up from germline, CDR1 is SGDLS and CDR2 is YYNGEE. CDR3 length equals 14 residues. The data stem from a study of identical twins. Study conclusions and caveats: Excess low generation probability was seen in twin-shared out-of-frame alpha sequences. Analyses of zero insertions could be partly confounded by invariant MAIT and iNKT cells.

The same data also contributed to another study, on yellow fever vaccine responses in identical twins. From that second work: Twins reportedly showed a vaccine T cell response that seemed partly convergent and partly personalized.

Sequenced input: PBMCs. The rearrangement joins TRBV9 to TRBJ2-3, with D possibly matching TRBD2 (5 bases). The clonotype comes from a woman younger than 35 in good health. The CDR3 nucleotides read TGCGCCAGCAGTGTTGGCGGGAGCACAGATACGCAGTATTTT. Translation: CASSVGGSTDTQYF.